The sequence of this TCR beta chain was determined in a study of a mutant IDH1 vaccine in newly diagnosed glioma. About the study: Vaccine dosing followed radiotherapy by 4-6 weeks, or accompanied temozolomide cycles. The V12 visit happened in week 35, and the V13 visit happened in week 47. Previous care, which was radiotherapy, temozolomide, or both, most often involved both.

Time point defined: week 35, safety follow-up. The vaccine gave 300 ug of a 20-mer mutant IDH1 peptide subcutaneously per dose. New astrocytomas of WHO grade 3 or 4 that were IDH1-mutant and ATRX-lost were found in the donors. Per germline, CDR1 LNHDA and CDR2 SQIVND (reference sequence). The CDR3 sequence is 14 residues long. Trimming at V came to 6 bases and at J to 1 base, leaving 5 bases not matched to a gene. Notes on this clone: Antigen specificity is unknown.

Clones were sequenced by immunoSEQ multiplex PCR, and TCRdb holds only the in-frame ones, with some missing. Of approximately 43,000 clones listed, approximately 90% are singletons. The TCR was taken from a man between 40 and 49 years old with glioma. The specimen was PBMCs, collected from a glioma patient whose treatment included an IDH1 peptide vaccine. The gene calls are TRBV19 and TRBJ1-1; 7 nucleotides agree with TRBD1. The CDR3 loop is CASSRQGRNTEAFF. The CDR3 DNA reads as TGTGCCAGTAGCCGACAGGGCCGGAACACTGAAGCTTTCTTT.